This TCR beta chain was identified during a study of post-analysis software for immune sequencing data. Background on the study: Disease courses included relapsing-remitting, secondary progressive and progressive-relapsing multiple sclerosis. General study results and limits: Samples from one preparation batch, clustered by F measure, grouped strongly together. In patients, four to six TRBV segments were more frequent than in controls, with TRBV5-6, TRBV5-1 and TRBV20-1 among them.

The authors incorporated unique molecular identifiers into the TCR beta cDNA libraries. Some 500,000 cDNA molecules were obtained per 1 to 10 million input T cells. Each CDR3 protein gets one entry after TCRdb re-called the PCR reads with MiXCR. The sample records roughly 540,000 distinct CDR3 sequences, approximately 34% being singletons. The CDR3 is 15 amino acids. Germline V gene data show CDR1 as MNHEY and CDR2 as SMNVEV (reference sequence). Trimming shortened V by 1 base and J by 4 bases, and 12 bases separated the two germline ends. This clonotype came up a few times. Antigen specificity is unknown.

The rearrangement joins TRBV27 to TRBJ2-3; tentative D call: TRBD1 (6 bases). The clonotype originates from a girl aged 2 to 17 with multiple sclerosis. The sequenced sample was blood. The CDR3 is CASSLFTGRADTQYF. DNA of the CDR3: TGTGCCAGCAGTTTATTCACAGGGCGCGCAGATACGCAGTATTTT.